A single TCR beta chain is shown here with its context. What it binds is not known. This sample is drawn from a study of beta chain features in type 1 diabetes. Cells sorted by CD45RO/CCR7/CD25/CD127/CD95/CD27 comprised CD4+ naive, central memory, regulatory and stem cell-like memory cells. Study-wide results and limits: Relative to healthy donors, patients appeared to have naive, central memory and Treg TCRB repertoires that were more similar. TCRB CDR3 length was moderately but significantly reduced in all four CD4+ subsets of Type 1 diabetes patients. Cells carrying high TCR expression could end up over-represented when cDNA is sequenced. Equally in patients and controls, shorter templates might have been favored by PCR.

Isolated RNA was reverse transcribed in full, so expressed TCRB transcripts were sequenced. Produced via immunoSEQ multiplex PCR; TCRdb's table is partial and in-frame only. The profile shows fewer than 350,000 clones, approximately 16% of them singletons. With 3 bases removed from V and 5 bases from J, the gap between germline ends came to 7 bases. Germline CDR1 reads SGDLS; CDR2 reads YYNGEE. There are 12 residues in the CDR3. The TCR was taken from a man younger than 35 with type 1 diabetes. The V gene is TRBV9, the J gene TRBJ2-3, with D perhaps matching TRBD2 (5 bases). Sequencing was performed on naive CD4+ T cells from blood. The CDR3: CASSEGLDTQYF. The CDR3 bases are TGTGCCAGCAGCGAAGGACTAGATACGCAGTATTTT.